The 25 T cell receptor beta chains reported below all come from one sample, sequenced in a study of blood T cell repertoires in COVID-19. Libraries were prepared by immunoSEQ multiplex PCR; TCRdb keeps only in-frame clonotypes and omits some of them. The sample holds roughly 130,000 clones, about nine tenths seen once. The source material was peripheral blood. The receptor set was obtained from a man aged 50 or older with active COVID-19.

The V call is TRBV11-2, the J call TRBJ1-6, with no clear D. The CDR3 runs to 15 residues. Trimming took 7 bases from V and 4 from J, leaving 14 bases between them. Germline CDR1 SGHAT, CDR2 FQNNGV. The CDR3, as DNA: TGTGCCAGCAACCCGATTCAGCGATATAATTCACCCCTCCACTTT. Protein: CASNPIQRYNSPLHF.

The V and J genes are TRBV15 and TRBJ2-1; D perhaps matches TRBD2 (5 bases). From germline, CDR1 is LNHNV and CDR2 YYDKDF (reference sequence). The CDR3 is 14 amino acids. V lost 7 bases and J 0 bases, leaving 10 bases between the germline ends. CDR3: CATIAPVSYNEQFF. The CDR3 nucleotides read TGTGCCACCATAGCGCCAGTCTCCTACAATGAGCAGTTCTTC.

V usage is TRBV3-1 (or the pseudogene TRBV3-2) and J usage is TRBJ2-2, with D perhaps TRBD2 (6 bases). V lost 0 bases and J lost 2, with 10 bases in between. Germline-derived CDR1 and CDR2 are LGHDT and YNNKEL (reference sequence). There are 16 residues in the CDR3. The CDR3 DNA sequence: TGTGCCAGCAGCCAAGAAACCGGGACTAACACCGGGGAGCTGTTTTTT. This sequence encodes CASSQETGTNTGELFF.

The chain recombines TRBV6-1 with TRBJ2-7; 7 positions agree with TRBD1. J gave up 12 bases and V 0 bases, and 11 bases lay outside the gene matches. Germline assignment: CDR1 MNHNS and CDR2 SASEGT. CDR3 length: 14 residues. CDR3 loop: CASSEASTGTLPYF. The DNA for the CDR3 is TGTGCCAGCAGTGAAGCCTCGACAGGGACCCTCCCGTACTTC.

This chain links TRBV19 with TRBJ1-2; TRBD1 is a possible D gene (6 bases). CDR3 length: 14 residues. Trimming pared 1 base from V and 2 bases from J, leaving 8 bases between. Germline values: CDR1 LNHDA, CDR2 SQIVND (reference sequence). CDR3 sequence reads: CASSIAQGNYGYTF. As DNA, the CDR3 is TGTGCCAGTAGTATAGCCCAGGGGAACTATGGCTACACCTTC.

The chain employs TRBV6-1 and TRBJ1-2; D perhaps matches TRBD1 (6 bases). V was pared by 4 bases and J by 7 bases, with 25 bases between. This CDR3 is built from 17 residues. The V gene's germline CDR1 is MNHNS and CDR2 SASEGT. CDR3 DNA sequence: TGTGCCAGCAGTGCGATAACCCTACAGGGCGGCTATAGTGGCTACACCTTC. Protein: CASSAITLQGGYSGYTF.

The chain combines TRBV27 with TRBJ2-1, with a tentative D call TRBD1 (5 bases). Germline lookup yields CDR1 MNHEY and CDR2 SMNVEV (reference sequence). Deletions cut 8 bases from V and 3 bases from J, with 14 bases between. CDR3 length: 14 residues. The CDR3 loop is CASSIGQYYNEQFF. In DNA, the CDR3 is TGTGCCAGCTCGATAGGACAATACTACAATGAGCAGTTCTTC.

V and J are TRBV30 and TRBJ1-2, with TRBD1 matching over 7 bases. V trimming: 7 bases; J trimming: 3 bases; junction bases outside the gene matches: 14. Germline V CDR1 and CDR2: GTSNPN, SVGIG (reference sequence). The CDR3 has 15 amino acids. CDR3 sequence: CALPGRGGLDYGYTF. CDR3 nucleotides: TGTGCCTTACCAGGGAGAGGGGGCTTGGACTATGGCTACACCTTC.

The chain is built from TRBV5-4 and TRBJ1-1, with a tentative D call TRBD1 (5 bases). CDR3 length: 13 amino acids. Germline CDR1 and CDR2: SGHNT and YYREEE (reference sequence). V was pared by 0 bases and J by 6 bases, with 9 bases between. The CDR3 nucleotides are TGTGCCAGCAGCTTGGGACAGCAGGCTGAAGCTTTCTTT. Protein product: CASSLGQQAEAFF.

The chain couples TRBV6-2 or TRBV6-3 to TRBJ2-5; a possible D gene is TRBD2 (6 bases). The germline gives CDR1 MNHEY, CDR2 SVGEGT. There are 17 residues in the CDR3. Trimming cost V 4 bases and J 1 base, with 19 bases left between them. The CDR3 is CASSFLGRFGGQETQYF. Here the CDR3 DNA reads TGTGCCAGCAGTTTTCTCGGACGGTTCGGGGGCCAAGAGACCCAGTACTTC.

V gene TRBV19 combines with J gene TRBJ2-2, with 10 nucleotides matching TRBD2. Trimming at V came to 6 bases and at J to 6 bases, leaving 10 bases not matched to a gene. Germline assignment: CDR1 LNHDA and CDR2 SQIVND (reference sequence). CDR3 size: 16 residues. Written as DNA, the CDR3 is TGTGCCAGTAGCTCTCTCGGGAGCGGGGGGGCCGGGGAGCTGTTTTTT. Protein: CASSSLGSGGAGELFF.

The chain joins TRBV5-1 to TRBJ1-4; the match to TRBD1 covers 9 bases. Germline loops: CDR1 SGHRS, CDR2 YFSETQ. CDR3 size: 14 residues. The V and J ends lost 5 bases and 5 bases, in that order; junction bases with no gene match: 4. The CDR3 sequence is CASRAGTGNEKLFF. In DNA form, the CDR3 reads TGCGCCAGCAGGGCCGGGACAGGGAATGAAAAACTGTTTTTT.

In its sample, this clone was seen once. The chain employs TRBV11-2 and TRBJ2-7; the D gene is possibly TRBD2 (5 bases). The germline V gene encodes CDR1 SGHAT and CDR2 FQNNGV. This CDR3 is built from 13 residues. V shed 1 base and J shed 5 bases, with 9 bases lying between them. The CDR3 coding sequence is TGTGCCAGCAGCTTAGGGCTAGCAAACGAGCAGTACGTC. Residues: CASSLGLANEQYV.

The CDR3 sequence is CASRRDTNQPQHF. The CDR3 nucleotides read TGTGCCAGCAGACGCGACACCAATCAGCCCCAGCATTTT. V and J are TRBV6-5 and TRBJ1-5; D is undetermined. V was shortened by 6 bases and J by 3 bases, with 9 bases between the two germline ends. The CDR3 totals 13 residues. Germline V gene data show CDR1 as MNHEY and CDR2 as SVGAGI.

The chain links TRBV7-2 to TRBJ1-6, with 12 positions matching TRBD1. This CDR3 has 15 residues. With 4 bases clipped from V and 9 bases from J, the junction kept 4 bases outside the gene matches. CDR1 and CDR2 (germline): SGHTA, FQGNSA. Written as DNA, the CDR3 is TGTGCCAGCAGCTACGGGACAGGGGGCAGTTCACCCCTCCACTTT. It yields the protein CASSYGTGGSSPLHF.

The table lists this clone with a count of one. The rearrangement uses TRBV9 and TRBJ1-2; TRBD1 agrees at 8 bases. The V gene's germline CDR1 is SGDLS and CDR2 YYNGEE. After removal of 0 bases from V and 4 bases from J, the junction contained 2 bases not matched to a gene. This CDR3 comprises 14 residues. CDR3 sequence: CASSVAGGVYGYTF. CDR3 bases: TGTGCCAGCAGCGTAGCAGGGGGCGTCTATGGCTACACCTTC.

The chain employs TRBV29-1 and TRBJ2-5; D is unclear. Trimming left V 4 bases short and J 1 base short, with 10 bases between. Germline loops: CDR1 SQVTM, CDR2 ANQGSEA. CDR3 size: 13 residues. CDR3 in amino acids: CSVVDSFQETQYF. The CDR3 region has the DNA TGCAGCGTTGTCGACTCGTTCCAAGAGACCCAGTACTTC. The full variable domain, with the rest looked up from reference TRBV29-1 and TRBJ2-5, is SAVISQKPSRDICQRGTSLTIQCQVDSQVTMMFWYRQQPGQSLTLIATANQGSEATYESGFVIDKFPISRPNLTFSTLTVSNMSPEDSSIYLCSVVDSFQETQYFGPGTRLLVL.

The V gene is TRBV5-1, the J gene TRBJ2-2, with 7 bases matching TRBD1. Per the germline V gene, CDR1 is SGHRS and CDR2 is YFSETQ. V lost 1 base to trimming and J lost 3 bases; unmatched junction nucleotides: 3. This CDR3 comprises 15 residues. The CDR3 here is CASSLRQGDTGELFF. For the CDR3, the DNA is TGCGCCAGCAGCTTGAGACAGGGAGACACCGGGGAGCTGTTTTTT.

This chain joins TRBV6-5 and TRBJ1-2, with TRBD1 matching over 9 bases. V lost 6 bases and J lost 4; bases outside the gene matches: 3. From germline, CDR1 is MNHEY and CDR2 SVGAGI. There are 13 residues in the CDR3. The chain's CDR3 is CASRMDRGYGYTF. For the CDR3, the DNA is TGTGCCAGCAGGATGGACAGGGGCTATGGCTACACCTTC.

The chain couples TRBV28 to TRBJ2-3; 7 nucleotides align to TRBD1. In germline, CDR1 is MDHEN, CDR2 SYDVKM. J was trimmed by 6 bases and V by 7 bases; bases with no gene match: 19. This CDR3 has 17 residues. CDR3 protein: CASTPLLRDSGWDTQYF. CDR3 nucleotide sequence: TGTGCCAGCACGCCCCTTCTAAGGGACAGCGGTTGGGATACGCAGTATTTT.

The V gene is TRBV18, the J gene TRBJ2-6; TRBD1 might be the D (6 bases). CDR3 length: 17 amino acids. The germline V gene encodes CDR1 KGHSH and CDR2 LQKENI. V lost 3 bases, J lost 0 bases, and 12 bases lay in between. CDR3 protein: CASSPQGFSSGANVLTF. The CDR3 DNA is TGTGCCAGCTCACCTCAGGGGTTCTCCTCTGGGGCCAACGTCCTGACTTTC.

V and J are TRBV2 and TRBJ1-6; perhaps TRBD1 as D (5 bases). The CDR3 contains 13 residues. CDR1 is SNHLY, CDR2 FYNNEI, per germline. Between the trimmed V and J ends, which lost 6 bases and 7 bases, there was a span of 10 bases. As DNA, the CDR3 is TGTGCCAGCAGGGACAAGAGAAATTCACCCCTCCACTTT. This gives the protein CASRDKRNSPLHF.

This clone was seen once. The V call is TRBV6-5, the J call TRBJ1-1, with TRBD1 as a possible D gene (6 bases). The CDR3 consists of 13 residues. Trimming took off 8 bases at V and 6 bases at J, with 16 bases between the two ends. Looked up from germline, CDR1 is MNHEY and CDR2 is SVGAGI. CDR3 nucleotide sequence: TGTGCCAGCCCCATAACAGGGATCGCTGAAGCTTTCTTT. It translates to CASPITGIAEAFF.

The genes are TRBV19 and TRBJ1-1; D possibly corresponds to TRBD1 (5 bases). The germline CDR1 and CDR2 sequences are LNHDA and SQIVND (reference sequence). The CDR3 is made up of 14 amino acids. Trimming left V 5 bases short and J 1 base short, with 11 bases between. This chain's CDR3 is CASSRSGRNTEAFF. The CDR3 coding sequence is TGTGCCAGTAGTCGGTCAGGGCGGAACACTGAAGCTTTCTTT.

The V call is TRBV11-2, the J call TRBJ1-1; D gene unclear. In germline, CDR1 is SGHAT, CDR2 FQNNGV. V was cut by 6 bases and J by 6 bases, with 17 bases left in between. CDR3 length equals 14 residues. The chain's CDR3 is CASRFGRAGAEAFF. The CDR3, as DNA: TGTGCCAGCAGATTCGGGCGAGCGGGAGCTGAAGCTTTCTTT.